The source of this T cell receptor (beta chain) is a study of Graves' ophthalmopathy and Graves' hyperthyroidism. Study summary: Peripheral blood collection took place at initial diagnosis, before any treatment.

The CDR3 extends over 15 amino acids. V was clipped by 3 bases and J by 4 bases, with 12 bases between them. Germline V gives CDR1 SNHLY, CDR2 FYNNEI. To note about this clonotype: Its cognate antigen is unknown.

General observations from the study: Classification of ophthalmopathy versus stable hyperthyroidism by a 13-signature model yielded 85% to 90% sensitivity and about 81% specificity.

Amplified TCR beta CDR3 regions were obtained using RNA transcripts as template. First-round RT-PCR used HTBI primers; second-round multiplex PCR followed. TCRdb processed the multiplex PCR reads anew with MiXCR; each CDR3 protein has one entry. Of about 740,000 distinct CDR3 sequences listed, roughly 40% are singletons. This chain connects TRBV2 to TRBJ2-2; D is ambiguous. Sequencing was done on a sample of peripheral blood. The clonotype was recovered from an adult man with Graves' ophthalmopathy. In nucleotides, the CDR3 is TGTGCCAGCAGTGACACCCGAGGTGGCACCGGGGAGCTGTTTTTT. Translation gives CASSDTRGGTGELFF.